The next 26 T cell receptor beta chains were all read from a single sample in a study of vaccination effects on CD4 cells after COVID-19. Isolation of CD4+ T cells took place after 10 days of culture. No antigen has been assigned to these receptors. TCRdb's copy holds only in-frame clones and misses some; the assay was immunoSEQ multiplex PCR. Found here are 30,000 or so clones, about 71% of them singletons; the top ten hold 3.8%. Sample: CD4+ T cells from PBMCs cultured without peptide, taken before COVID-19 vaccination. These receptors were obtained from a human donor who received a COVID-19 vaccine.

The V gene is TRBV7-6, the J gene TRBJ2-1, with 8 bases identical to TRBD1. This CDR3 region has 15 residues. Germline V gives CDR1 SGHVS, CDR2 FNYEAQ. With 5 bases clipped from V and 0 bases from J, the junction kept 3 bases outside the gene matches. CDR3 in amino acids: CASSPGGGSYNEQFF. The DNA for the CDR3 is TGTGCCAGCAGCCCAGGGGGCGGCTCCTACAATGAGCAGTTCTTC.

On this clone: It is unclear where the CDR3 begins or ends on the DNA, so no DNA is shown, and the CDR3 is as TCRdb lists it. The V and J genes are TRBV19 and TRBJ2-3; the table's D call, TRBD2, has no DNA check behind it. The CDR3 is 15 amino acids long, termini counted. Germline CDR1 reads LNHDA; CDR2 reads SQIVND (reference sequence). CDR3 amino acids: CASTSGGAHTDTQYF.

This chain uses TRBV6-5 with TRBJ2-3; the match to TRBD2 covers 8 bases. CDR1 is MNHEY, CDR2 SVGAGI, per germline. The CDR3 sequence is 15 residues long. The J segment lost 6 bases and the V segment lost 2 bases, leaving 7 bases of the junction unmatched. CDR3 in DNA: TGTGCCAGCAGTTACATGAGCGGGAGTTTGGATACGCAGTATTTT. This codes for CASSYMSGSLDTQYF.

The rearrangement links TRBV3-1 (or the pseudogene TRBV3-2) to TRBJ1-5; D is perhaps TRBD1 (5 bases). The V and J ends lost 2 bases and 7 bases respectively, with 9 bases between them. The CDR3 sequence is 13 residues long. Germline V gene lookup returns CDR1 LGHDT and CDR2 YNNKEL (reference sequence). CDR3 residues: CASSQWGDQPQHF. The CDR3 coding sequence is TGTGCCAGCAGCCAATGGGGGGACCAGCCCCAGCATTTT.

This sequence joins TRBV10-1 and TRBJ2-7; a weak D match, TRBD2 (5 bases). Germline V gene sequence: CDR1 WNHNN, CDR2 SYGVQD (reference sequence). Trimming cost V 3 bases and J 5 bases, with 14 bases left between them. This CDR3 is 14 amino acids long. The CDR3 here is CASSDAGRYDEQYF. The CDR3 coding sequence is TGCGCCAGCAGTGACGCGGGTCGTTATGACGAGCAGTACTTC.

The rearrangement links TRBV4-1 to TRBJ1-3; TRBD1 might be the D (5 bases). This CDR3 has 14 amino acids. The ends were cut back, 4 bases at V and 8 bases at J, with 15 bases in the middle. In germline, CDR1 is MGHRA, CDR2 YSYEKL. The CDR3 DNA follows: TGCGCCAGCAGCCCCCCGGCGGGGGTGGACACCATATATTTT. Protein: CASSPPAGVDTIYF.

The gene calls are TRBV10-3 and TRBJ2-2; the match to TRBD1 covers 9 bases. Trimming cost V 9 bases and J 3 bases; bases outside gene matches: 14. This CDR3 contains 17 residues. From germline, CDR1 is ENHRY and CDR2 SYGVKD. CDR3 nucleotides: TGTGCCATACCGGCAAAGCCGGGACAGGGATACACCGGGGAGCTGTTTTTT. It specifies CAIPAKPGQGYTGELFF.

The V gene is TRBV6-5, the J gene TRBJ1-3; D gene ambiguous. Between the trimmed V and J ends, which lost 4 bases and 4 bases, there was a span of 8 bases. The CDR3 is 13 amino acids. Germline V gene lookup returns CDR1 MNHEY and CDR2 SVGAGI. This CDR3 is CASSFAQGNTIYF. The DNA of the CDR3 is TGTGCCAGCAGTTTCGCCCAGGGAAACACCATATATTTT.

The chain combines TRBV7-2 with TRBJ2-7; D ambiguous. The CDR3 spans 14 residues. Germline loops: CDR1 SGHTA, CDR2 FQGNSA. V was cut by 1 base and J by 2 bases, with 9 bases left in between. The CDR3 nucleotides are TGTGCCAGCAGCTTAGTTCACAGACCCTACGAGCAGTACTTC. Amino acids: CASSLVHRPYEQYF.

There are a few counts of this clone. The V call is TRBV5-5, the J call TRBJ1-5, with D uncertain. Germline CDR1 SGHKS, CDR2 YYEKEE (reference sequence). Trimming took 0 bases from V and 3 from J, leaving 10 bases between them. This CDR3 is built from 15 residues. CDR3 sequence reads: CASSLATTLNQPQHF. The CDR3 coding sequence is TGTGCCAGCAGCTTGGCGACAACCCTCAATCAGCCCCAGCATTTT.

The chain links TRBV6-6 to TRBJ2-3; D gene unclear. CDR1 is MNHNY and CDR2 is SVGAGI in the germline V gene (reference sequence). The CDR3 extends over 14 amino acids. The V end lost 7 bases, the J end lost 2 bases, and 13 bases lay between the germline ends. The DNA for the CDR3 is TGTGCCAGCACCTTAATCCACGACACAGATACGCAGTATTTT. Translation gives CASTLIHDTDTQYF.

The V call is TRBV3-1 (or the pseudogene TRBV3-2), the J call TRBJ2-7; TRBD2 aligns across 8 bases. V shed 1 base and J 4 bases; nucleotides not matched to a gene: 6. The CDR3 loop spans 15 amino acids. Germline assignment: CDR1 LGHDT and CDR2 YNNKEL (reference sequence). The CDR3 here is CASSQVPGGVYEQYF. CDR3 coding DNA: TGTGCCAGCAGCCAAGTTCCGGGGGGGGTTTACGAGCAGTACTTC.

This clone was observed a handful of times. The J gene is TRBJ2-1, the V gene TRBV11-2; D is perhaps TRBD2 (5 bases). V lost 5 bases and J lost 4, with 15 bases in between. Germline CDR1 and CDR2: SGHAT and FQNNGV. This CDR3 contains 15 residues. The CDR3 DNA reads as TGTGCCAGCAGCAGCCCATGGGAGATGTACAATGAGCAGTTCTTC. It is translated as CASSSPWEMYNEQFF. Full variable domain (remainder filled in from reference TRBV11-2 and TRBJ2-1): EAGVAQSPRYKIIEKRQSVAFWCNPISGHATLYWYQQILGQGPKLLIQFQNNGVVDDSQLPKDRFSAERLKGVDSTLKIQPAKLEDSAVYLCASSSPWEMYNEQFFGPGTRLTVL.

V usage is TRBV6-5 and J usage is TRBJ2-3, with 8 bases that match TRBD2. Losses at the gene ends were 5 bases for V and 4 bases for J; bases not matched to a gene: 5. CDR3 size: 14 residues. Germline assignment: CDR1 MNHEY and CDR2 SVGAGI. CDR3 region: CASSRGTSADTQYF. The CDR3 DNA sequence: TGTGCCAGCAGTAGGGGGACTAGTGCAGATACGCAGTATTTT.

CDR3 DNA sequence: TGCGCCAGCAGCCCCCGGACAGGGAAGTCTGAAGCTTTCTTT. Residues: CASSPRTGKSEAFF. The chain links TRBV5-1 to TRBJ1-1; 8 bases line up with TRBD1. The CDR3 has 14 residues. Unmatched junction bases numbered 8, after V lost 4 bases and J lost 6 bases. Germline CDR1 reads SGHRS; CDR2 reads YFSETQ. Using reference TRBV5-1 and TRBJ1-1 for the parts outside the CDR3, the full variable domain is KAGVTQTPRYLIKTRGQQVTLSCSPISGHRSVSWYQQTPGQGLQFLFEYFSETQRNKGNFPGRFSGRQFSNSRSEMNVSTLELGDSALYLCASSPRTGKSEAFFGQGTRLTVV.

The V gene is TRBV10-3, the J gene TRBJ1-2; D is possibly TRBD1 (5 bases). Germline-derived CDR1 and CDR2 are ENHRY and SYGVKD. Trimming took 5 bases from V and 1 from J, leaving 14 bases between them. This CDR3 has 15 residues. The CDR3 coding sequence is TGTGCCATCAGTCGGGGGACTTCCTATAACTATGGCTACACCTTC. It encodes CAISRGTSYNYGYTF.

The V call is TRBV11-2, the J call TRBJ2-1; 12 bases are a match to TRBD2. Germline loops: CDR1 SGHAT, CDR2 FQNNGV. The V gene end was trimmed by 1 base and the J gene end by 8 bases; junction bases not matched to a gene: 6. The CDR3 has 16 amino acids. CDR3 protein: CASSLGASGRVDEQFF. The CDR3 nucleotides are TGTGCCAGCAGCTTAGGGGCTAGCGGGAGGGTCGATGAGCAGTTCTTC.

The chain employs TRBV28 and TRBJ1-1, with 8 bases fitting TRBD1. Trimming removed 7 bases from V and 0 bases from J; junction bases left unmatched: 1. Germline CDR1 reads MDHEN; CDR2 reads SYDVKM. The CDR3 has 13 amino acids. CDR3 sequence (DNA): TGTGCCAGCATGACAGGGGTGAACACTGAAGCTTTCTTT. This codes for CASMTGVNTEAFF.

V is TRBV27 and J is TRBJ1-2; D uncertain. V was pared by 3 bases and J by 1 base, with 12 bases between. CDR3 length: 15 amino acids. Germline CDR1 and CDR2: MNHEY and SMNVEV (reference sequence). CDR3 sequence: CASSFSPVGNYGYTF. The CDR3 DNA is TGTGCCAGCAGTTTTTCTCCTGTAGGTAACTATGGCTACACCTTC.

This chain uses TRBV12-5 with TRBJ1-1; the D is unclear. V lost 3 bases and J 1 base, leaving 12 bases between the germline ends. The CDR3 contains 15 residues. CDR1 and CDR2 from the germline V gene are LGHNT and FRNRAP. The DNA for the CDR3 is TGTGCTAGTGGTTTTTGGCCGACCGAGAACACTGAAGCTTTCTTT. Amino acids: CASGFWPTENTEAFF.

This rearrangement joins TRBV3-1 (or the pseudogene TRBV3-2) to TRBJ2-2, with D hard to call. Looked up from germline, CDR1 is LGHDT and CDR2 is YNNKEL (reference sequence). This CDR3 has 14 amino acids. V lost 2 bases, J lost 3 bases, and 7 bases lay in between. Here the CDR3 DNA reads TGTGCCAGCAGCCAACAACAGTACACCGGGGAGCTGTTTTTT. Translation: CASSQQQYTGELFF.

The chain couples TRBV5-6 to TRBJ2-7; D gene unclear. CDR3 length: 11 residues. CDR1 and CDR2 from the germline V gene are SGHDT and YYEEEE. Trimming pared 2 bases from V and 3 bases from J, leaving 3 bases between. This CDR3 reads CASSFDYEQYF. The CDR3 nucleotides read TGTGCCAGCAGCTTTGACTACGAGCAGTACTTC.

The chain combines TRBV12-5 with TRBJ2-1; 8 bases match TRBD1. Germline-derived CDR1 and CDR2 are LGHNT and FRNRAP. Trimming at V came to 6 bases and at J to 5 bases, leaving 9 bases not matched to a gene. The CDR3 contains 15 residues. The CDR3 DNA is TGTGCTAGTGGCCTGGCCCCGGGACAGGACAATGAGCAGTTCTTC. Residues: CASGLAPGQDNEQFF.

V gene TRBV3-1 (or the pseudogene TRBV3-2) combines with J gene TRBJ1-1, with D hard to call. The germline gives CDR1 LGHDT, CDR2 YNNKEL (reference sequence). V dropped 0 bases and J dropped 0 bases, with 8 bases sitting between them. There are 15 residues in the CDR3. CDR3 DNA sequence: TGTGCCAGCAGCCAAGATTACAGAATGAACACTGAAGCTTTCTTT. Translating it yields CASSQDYRMNTEAFF.

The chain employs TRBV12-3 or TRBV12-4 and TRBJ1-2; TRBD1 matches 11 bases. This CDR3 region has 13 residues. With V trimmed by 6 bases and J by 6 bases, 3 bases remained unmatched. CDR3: CASSGQGANGYTF. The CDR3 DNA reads TGTGCCAGCAGCGGACAGGGGGCAAATGGCTACACCTTC.

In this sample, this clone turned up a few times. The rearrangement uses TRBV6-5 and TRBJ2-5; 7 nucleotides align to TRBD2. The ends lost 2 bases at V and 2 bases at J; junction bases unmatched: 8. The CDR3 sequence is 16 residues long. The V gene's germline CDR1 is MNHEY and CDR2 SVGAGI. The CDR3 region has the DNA TGTGCCAGCAGTTACGGTCCCGGGCGGGGGCAAGAGACCCAGTACTTC. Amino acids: CASSYGPGRGQETQYF.